This entry features one T cell receptor beta chain sequence. This record belongs to a study of blood T cell repertoires in COVID-19. Study in general: Donors in the United States, Italy and Spain gave samples during acute or convalescent COVID-19. Nucleic acid was either cDNA or gDNA, and it came from T cells, B-cell-depleted T cells, or PBMCs.

In the authors' workflow: Using reference gene primer amplification, nucleated cell counts were estimated. The data were produced by immunoSEQ multiplex PCR, yet TCRdb's version contains in-frame clones alone and is incomplete. That table furnishes V, J and clone size, whereas the DNA furnished D and trimming. The repertoire holds under 100,000 clones, with around nine tenths as singletons. CDR1 and CDR2 from the germline V gene are MDHEN and SYDVKM. CDR3 length: 15 residues. Trimming shortened V by 5 bases and J by 5 bases, and 15 bases separated the two germline ends. The source of this sequence is a man between 25 and 39 years old with acute or convalescent COVID-19. V is TRBV28 and J is TRBJ1-4; no clear D gene. The sequencing input was peripheral blood. CDR3 sequence (DNA): TGTGCCAGCAGTCCGGCCGGGATTCAAAATGAAAAACTGTTTTTT. This encodes CASSPAGIQNEKLFF. Filled out from reference TRBV28 and TRBJ1-4, the complete variable domain reads DVKVTQSSRYLVKRTGEKVFLECVQDMDHENMFWYRQDPGLGLRLIYFSYDVKMKEKGDIPEGYSVSREKKERFSLILESASTNQTSMYLCASSPAGIQNEKLFFGSGTQLSVL.